The 2 T cell receptor beta chains below come from one sample, sequenced in a study of OX40 agonist ivuxolimab in advanced cancers. Profiled with immunoSEQ multiplex PCR; TCRdb holds only in-frame clones, not every one. The table includes 34,000 or so clones, approximately 87% detected once. This specimen was CD4+ or CD8+ T cells sorted from blood, taken in a trial of the OX40 agonist ivuxolimab. The receptors were sampled from an adult with an advanced solid tumor such as melanoma, head and neck, liver or kidney cancer.

J is TRBJ2-5 and V is TRBV29-1; the D is unclear. The CDR3 is made up of 14 amino acids. Looked up from germline, CDR1 is SQVTM and CDR2 is ANQGSEA. V lost 1 base, J lost 4 bases, and 13 bases lay in between. The CDR3 sequence: CSVEGRIVVETQYF. In nucleotides, the CDR3 is TGCAGCGTTGAAGGCAGGATAGTTGTAGAGACCCAGTACTTC.

This clone was detected a few times. The chain couples TRBV5-6 to TRBJ2-7; 8 bases fit TRBD1. V shed 7 bases, J shed 2 bases, and the junction held 11 bases outside the gene matches. The germline V gene encodes CDR1 SGHDT and CDR2 YYEEEE. The CDR3 spans 15 residues. The CDR3 loop is CASHLDRTGTYEQYF. The DNA for the CDR3 is TGTGCCAGCCATTTGGATAGGACAGGGACCTACGAGCAGTACTTC.